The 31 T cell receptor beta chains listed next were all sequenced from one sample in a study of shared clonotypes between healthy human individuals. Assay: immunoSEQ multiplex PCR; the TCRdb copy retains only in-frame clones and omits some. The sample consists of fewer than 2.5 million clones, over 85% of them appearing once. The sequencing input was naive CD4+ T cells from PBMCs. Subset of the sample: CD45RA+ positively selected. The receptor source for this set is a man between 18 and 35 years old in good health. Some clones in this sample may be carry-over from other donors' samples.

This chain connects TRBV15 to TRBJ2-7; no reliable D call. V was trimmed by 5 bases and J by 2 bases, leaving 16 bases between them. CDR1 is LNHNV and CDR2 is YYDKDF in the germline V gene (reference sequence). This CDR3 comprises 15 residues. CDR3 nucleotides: TGTGCCACCAGCGGTTCGACTGGACCAACCTACGAGCAGTACTTC. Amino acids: CATSGSTGPTYEQYF.

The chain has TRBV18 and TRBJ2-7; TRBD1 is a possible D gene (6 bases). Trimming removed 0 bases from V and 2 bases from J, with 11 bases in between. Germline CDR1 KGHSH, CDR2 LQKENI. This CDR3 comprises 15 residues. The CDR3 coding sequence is TGTGCCAGCTCACCACCCTGGCAGGGGACCTACGAGCAGTACTTC. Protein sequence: CASSPPWQGTYEQYF.

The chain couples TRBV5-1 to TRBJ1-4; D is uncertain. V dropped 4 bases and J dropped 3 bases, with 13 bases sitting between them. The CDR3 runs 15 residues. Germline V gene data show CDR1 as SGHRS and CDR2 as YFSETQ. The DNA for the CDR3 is TGCGCCAGCAGCCGTTACGTCGGGTCTAATGAAAAACTGTTTTTT. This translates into CASSRYVGSNEKLFF.

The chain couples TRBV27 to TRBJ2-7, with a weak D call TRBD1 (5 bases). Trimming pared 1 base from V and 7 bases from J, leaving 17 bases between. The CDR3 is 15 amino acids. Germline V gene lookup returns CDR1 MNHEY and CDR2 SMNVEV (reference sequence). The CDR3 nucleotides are TGTGCCAGCAGTTTATTGGGGCAACCGATAGGGGAGCAGTACTTC. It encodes CASSLLGQPIGEQYF.

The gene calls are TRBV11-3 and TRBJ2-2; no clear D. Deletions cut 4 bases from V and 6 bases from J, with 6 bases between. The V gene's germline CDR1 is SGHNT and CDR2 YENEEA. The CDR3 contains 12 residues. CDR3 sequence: CASSSTPGELFF. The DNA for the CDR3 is TGTGCCAGCAGCTCGACGCCCGGGGAGCTGTTTTTT.

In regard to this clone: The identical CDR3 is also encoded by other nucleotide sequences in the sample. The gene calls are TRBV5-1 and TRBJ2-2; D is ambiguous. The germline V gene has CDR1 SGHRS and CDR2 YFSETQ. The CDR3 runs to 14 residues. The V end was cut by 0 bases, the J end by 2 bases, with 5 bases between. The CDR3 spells CASSLDSNTGELFF. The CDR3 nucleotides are TGCGCCAGCAGCTTGGATAGTAACACCGGGGAGCTGTTTTTT.

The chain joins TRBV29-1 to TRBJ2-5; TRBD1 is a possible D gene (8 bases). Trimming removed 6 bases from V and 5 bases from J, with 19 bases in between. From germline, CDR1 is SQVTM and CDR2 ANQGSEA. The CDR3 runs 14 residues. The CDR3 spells CSVGGTGHRETQYF. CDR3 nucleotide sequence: TGCAGCGTCGGGGGGACAGGCCACAGGGAGACCCAGTACTTC.

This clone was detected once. The CDR3: CASSYYRRRKETQYF. As DNA, the CDR3 is TGTGCCAGCAGTTACTACCGACGGCGCAAAGAGACCCAGTACTTC. The gene calls are TRBV6-5 and TRBJ2-5, with no clear D. The CDR3 sequence is 15 residues long. From germline, CDR1 is MNHEY and CDR2 SVGAGI. Deletions cut 1 base from V and 3 bases from J, with 12 bases between.

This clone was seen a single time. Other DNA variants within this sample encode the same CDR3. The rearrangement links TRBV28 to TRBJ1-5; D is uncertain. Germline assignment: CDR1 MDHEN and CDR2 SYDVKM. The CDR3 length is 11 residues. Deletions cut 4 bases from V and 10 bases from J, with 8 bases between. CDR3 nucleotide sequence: TGTGCCAGCAGTTCTGGTGGACCCCAGCATTTT. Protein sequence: CASSSGGPQHF.

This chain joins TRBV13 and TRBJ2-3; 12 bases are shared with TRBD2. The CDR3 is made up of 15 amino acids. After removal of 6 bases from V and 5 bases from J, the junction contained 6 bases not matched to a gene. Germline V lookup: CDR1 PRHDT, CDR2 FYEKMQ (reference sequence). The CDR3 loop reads CASSSQTSGGDTQYF. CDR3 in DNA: TGTGCCAGCAGTTCCCAGACTAGCGGGGGAGATACGCAGTATTTT. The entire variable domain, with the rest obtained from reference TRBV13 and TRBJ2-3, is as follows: AAGVIQSPRHLIKEKRETATLKCYPIPRHDTVYWYQQGPGQDPQFLISFYEKMQSDKGSIPDRFSAQQFSDYHSELNMSSLELGDSALYFCASSSQTSGGDTQYFGPGTRLTVL.

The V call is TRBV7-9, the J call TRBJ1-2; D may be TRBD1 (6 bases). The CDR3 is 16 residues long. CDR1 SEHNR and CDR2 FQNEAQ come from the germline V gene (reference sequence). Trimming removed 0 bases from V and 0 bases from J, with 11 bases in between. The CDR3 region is CASSLARPGANYGYTF. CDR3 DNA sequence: TGTGCCAGCAGCTTAGCGAGGCCAGGGGCTAACTATGGCTACACCTTC.

The CDR3 here is CASSQSVVGETQYF. The DNA of the CDR3 is TGTGCCAGCAGCCAATCGGTGGTCGGCGAGACCCAGTACTTC. This chain connects TRBV14 to TRBJ2-5, with no clear D. This CDR3 contains 14 residues. Germline CDR1 and CDR2: SGHDN and FVKESK. The germline V and J ends were trimmed by 2 bases and 5 bases, with 12 bases remaining between them.

CDR3 residues: CASSSSYGYTF. The CDR3 DNA follows: TGTGCCAGCAGCTCCTCCTATGGCTACACCTTC. The rearrangement joins TRBV7-8 to TRBJ1-2; the D is unclear. Germline values: CDR1 SGHVS, CDR2 FQNEAQ. This CDR3 comprises 11 residues. V shed 4 bases and J shed 4 bases, with 4 bases lying between them.

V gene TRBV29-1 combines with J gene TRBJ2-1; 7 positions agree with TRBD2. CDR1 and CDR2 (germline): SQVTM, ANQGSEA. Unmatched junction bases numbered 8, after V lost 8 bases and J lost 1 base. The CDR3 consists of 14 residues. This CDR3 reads CSLRGGSSYNEQFF. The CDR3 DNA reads TGCAGCCTTAGGGGCGGGAGTTCCTACAATGAGCAGTTCTTC.

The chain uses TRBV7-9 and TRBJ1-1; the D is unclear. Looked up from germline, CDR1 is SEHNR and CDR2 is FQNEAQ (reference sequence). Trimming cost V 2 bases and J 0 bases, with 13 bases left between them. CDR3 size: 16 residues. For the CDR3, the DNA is TGTGCCAGCAGCTTATTTACCTTCCGTATGAACACTGAAGCTTTCTTT. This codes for CASSLFTFRMNTEAFF.

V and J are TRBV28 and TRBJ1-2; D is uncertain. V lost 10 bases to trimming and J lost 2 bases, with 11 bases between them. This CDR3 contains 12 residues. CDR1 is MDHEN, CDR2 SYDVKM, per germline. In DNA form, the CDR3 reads TGTGCCACAGCAAGTCGCAACTATGGCTACACCTTC. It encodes CATASRNYGYTF.

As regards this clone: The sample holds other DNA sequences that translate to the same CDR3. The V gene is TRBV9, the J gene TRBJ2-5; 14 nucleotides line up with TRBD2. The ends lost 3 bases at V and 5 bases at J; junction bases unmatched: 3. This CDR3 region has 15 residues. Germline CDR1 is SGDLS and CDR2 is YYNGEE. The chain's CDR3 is CASSAGTSGSETQYF. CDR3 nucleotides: TGTGCCAGCAGCGCCGGGACTAGCGGGAGTGAGACCCAGTACTTC.

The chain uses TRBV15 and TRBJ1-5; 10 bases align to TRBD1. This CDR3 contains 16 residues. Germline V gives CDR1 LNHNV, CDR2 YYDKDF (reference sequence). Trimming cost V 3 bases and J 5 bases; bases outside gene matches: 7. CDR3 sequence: CATSRDRTGGYQPQHF. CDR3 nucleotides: TGTGCCACCAGCAGGGATCGGACAGGGGGTTATCAGCCCCAGCATTTT.

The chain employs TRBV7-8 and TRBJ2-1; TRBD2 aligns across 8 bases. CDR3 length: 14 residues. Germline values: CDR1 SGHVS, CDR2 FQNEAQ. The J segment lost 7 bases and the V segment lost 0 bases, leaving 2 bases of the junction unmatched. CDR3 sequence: CASSLAPGGNEQFF. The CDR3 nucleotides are TGTGCCAGCAGCTTAGCACCGGGAGGGAATGAGCAGTTCTTC.

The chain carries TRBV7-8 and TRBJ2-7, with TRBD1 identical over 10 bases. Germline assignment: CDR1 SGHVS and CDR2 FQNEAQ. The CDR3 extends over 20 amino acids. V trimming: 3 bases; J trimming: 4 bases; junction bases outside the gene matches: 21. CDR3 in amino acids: CASSFSRRGTGAATGYEQYF. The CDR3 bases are TGTGCCAGCAGCTTCTCAAGAAGGGGGACAGGGGCCGCTACCGGGTACGAGCAGTACTTC. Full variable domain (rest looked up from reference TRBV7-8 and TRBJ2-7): GAGVSQSPRYKVAKRGQDVALRCDPISGHVSLFWYQQALGQGPEFLTYFQNEAQLDKSGLPSDRFFAERPEGSVSTLKIQRTQQEDSAVYLCASSFSRRGTGAATGYEQYFGPGTRLTVT.

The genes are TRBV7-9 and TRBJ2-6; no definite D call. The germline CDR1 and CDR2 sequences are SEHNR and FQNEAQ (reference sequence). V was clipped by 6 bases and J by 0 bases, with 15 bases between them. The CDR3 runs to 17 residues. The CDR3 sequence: CASRHKVSNSGANVLTF. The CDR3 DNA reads TGTGCCAGCAGACATAAGGTCTCCAACTCTGGGGCCAACGTCCTGACTTTC.

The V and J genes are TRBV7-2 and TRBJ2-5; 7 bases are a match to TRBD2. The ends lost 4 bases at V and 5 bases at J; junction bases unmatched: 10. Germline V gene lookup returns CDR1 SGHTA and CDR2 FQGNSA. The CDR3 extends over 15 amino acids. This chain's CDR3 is CASSSPLTSWETQYF. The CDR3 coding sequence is TGTGCCAGCAGCTCGCCCCTGACTAGCTGGGAGACCCAGTACTTC.

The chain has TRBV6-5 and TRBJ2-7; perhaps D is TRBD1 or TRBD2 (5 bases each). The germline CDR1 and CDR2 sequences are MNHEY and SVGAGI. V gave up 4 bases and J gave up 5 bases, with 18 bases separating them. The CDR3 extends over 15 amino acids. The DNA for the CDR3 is TGTGCCAGCAGTTCAACCTCCGGGACGCCTCACGAGCAGTACTTC. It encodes CASSSTSGTPHEQYF.

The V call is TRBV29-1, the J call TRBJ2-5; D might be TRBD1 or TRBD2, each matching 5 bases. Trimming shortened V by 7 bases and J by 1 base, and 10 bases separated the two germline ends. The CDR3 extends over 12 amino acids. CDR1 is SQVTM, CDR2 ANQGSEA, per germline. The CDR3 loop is CSGGNLQETQYF. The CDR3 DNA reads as TGCAGCGGGGGGAACCTCCAAGAGACCCAGTACTTC.

The CDR3 coding sequence is TGTGCCAGTAGACGCCCCCATGGGGACTATGGCTACACCTTC. It translates to CASRRPHGDYGYTF. The rearrangement joins TRBV19 to TRBJ1-2; D remains unclear. Looked up from germline, CDR1 is LNHDA and CDR2 is SQIVND (reference sequence). V dropped 6 bases and J dropped 3 bases, with 14 bases sitting between them. The CDR3 extends over 14 amino acids.

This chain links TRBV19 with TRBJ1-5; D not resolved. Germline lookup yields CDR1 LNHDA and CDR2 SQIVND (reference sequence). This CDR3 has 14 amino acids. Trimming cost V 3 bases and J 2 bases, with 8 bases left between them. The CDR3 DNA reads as TGTGCCAGTAGTATCCAGAGGGGCAATCAGCCCCAGCATTTT. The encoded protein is CASSIQRGNQPQHF.

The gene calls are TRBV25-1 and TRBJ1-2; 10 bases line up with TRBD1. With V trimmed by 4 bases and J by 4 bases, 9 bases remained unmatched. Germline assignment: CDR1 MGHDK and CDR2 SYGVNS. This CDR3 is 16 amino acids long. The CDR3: CASSASDRGAGYGYTF. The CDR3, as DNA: TGTGCCAGCAGTGCGTCGGACAGGGGGGCAGGCTATGGCTACACCTTC.

The CDR3 sequence is CASSERGDKRNQPQHF. As DNA, the CDR3 is TGTGCCAGCAGTGAAAGGGGGGATAAGCGCAATCAGCCCCAGCATTTT. The chain links TRBV2 to TRBJ1-5; possibly TRBD1 for D (6 bases). CDR1 is SNHLY, CDR2 FYNNEI, per germline. Trimming left V 2 bases short and J 2 bases short, with 13 bases between. This CDR3 is 16 amino acids long.

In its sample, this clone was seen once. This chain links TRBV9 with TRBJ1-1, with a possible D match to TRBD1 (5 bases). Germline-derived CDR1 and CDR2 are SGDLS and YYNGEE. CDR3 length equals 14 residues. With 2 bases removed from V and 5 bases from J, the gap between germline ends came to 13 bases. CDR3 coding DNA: TGTGCCAGCAGCGTTCGACAGTCGAGTACTGAAGCTTTCTTT. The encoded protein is CASSVRQSSTEAFF.

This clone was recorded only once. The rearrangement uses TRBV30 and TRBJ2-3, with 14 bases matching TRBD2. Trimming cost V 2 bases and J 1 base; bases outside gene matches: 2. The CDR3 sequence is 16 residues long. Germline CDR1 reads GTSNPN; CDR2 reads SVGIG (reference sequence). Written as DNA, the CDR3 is TGTGCCTGGAGTACGGGACTAGCGGGAGGCACAGATACGCAGTATTTT. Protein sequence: CAWSTGLAGGTDTQYF.

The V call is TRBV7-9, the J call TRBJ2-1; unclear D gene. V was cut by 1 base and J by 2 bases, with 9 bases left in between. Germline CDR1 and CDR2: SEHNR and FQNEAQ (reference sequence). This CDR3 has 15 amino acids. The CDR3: CASSLGLLPYNEQFF. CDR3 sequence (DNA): TGTGCCAGCAGCTTAGGGCTACTCCCCTACAATGAGCAGTTCTTC. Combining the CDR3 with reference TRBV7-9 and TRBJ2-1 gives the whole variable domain DTGVSQNPRHKITKRGQNVTFRCDPISEHNRLYWYRQTLGQGPEFLTYFQNEAQLEKSRLLSDRFSAERPKGSFSTLEIQRTEQGDSAMYLCASSLGLLPYNEQFFGPGTRLTVL.